The clone carrying this T cell receptor beta chain was picked up a small number of times. Its target is unknown. It may be a read error: a sequence one base away is much more abundant. This record comes from a study of T-cell reconstitution after alpha-beta-depleted transplantation in children. The CDR3 spans 14 residues. The V end lost 4 bases, the J end lost 6 bases, and 13 bases lay between the germline ends. The germline V gene encodes CDR1 SGHKS and CDR2 YYEKEE (reference sequence). Study results and limitations: The origin of alpha-beta T cells about two months after transplant was reportedly several hundred expanded graft clones. Some patients owed their high day-60 TCRbeta diversity to surviving recipient T cells and thymic progenitors. At the one-year point after transplant, T-cell counts and TCRbeta diversity were found to come mostly from T cells that had been newly produced.

Molecular barcoding with unique molecular identifiers was used for the TCRbeta library. TCRdb re-analysed the PCR reads in MiXCR, keeping a single row per CDR3 protein. The table lists over 200,000 distinct CDR3 sequences, roughly a tenth of them singletons. Sequencing used PBMCs, obtained before TCRalphabeta/CD19-depleted stem cell transplant. The TCR comes from a child younger than two with acute myeloid leukemia, due to receive a stem cell transplant. The rearrangement uses TRBV5-5 and TRBJ2-2, with a weak D call TRBD2 (5 bases). This CDR3 is CASSPASLSGELFF. CDR3 sequence (DNA): TGTGCCAGCAGCCCCGCTAGCCTATCCGGGGAGCTGTTTTTT.